The clone carrying this TCR beta chain was counted a few times. Its antigen remains unidentified. The data are from a study of T cell repertoires in cytomegalovirus infection. Regarding the study as a whole: Predominance within the ex vivo response was attributable to HLA-C-restricted CMV-specific TCR beta clonotypes.

One entry per CDR3 protein results from TCRdb running MiXCR on the reads. The table includes 450,000 to 650,000 distinct CDR3 sequences, just under 40% detected once. J lost 8 bases, V lost 4 bases, and 7 bases had no gene match. CDR3 length: 15 amino acids. CDR1 and CDR2 from the germline V gene are SGHTA and FQGNSA. The rearrangement links TRBV7-2 to TRBJ2-1; 11 nucleotides line up with TRBD1. This sample comprised cultured PBMCs, obtained from culture after CMV antigen stimulation. This receptor was obtained from a human donor in good health (CMV status not recorded). Some clones in this sample may be carry-over from other donors' samples. The CDR3 loop is CASSSGQGVGDEQFF. CDR3 nucleotides: TGTGCCAGCAGCTCGGGACAGGGGGTCGGCGATGAGCAGTTCTTC.